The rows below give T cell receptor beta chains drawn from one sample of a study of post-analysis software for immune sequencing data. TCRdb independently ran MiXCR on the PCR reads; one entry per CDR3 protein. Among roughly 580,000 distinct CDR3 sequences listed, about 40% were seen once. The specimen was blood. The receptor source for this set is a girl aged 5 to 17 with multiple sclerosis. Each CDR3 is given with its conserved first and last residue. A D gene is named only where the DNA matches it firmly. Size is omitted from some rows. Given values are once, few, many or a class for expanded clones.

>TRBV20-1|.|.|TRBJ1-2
CSARDRGEAGYTF
TGCAGTGCTAGAGACAGGGGTGAGGCGGGCTACACCTTC
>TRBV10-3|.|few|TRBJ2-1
CAISLSRGEQFF
TGTGCCATCAGTTTATCCCGGGGGGAGCAGTTCTTC
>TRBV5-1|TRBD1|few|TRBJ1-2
CASSSPAGGDYGYTF
TGCGCCAGCAGCTCGCCGGCAGGGGGGGACTATGGCTACACCTTC
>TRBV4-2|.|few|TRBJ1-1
CASSQVQGTEAFF
TGTGCCAGCAGCCAAGTGCAGGGTACTGAAGCTTTCTTT
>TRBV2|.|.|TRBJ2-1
CASGGTVGNEQFF
TGTGCCAGCGGGGGGACAGTGGGAAATGAGCAGTTCTTC
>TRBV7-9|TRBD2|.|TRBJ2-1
CASSPNWREGLWNEQFF
TGTGCCAGCAGCCCCAATTGGCGGGAGGGCCTCTGGAATGAGCAGTTCTTC
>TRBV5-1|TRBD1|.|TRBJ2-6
CASSAGQGAVFGANVLTF
TGCGCCAGCAGCGCCGGACAGGGGGCCGTGTTTGGGGCCAACGTCCTGACTTTC
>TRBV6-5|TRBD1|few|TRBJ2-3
CASSLQGASYTDTQYF
TGTGCCAGCAGTCTACAGGGGGCCTCATACACAGATACGCAGTATTTT
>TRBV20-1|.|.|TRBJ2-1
CSARDAAQISSYNEQFF
TGCAGTGCTAGAGATGCGGCACAAATCTCCTCCTACAATGAGCAGTTCTTC
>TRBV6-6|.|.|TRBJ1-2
CASNPTATVTNYGYTF
TGTGCCAGCAACCCGACTGCGACTGTTACTAACTATGGCTACACCTTC
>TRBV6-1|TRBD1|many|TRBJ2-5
CASSAPGQGGETQYF
TGTGCCAGCAGTGCACCGGGACAGGGGGGGGAGACCCAGTACTTC
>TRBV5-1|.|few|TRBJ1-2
CASSLEQYGYTF
TGCGCCAGCAGCTTGGAACAGTATGGCTACACCTTC
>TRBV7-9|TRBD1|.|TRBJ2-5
CASSSVPGQGAGETQYF
TGTGCCAGCAGCTCCGTCCCGGGACAGGGGGCTGGGGAGACCCAGTACTTC